The 25 T cell receptor beta chains below come from one sample, sequenced in a study of OX40 agonist ivuxolimab in advanced cancers. TCRdb's table, derived via immunoSEQ multiplex PCR, lists solely in-frame clones and lacks some. This sample has tens of thousands of clones, with around 86% found just once. Sequences were derived from CD4+ or CD8+ T cells sorted from blood, sampled in a trial of the OX40 agonist ivuxolimab. These receptors were collected from an adult with an advanced solid tumor such as melanoma, head and neck, liver or kidney cancer.

The chain joins TRBV5-1 to TRBJ1-1; D unclear. Germline V lookup: CDR1 SGHRS, CDR2 YFSETQ. CDR3 length equals 17 residues. Trimming removed 0 bases from V and 4 bases from J, with 19 bases in between. The CDR3 sequence is CASSLAPRAGWGTEAFF. CDR3 DNA: TGCGCCAGCAGCTTGGCGCCCCGGGCCGGATGGGGCACTGAAGCTTTCTTT.

The gene calls are TRBV5-6 and TRBJ1-5, with 7 bases matching TRBD1. This CDR3 has 18 residues. Germline V gene data show CDR1 as SGHDT and CDR2 as YYEEEE. With 0 bases clipped from V and 4 bases from J, the junction kept 13 bases outside the gene matches. In DNA form, the CDR3 reads TGTGCCAGCAGCTTGGGGCCCACAGGGGTCCTATCTAATCAGCCCCAGCATTTT. Protein product: CASSLGPTGVLSNQPQHF.

The V gene is TRBV4-2, the J gene TRBJ2-5; TRBD2 matches 15 bases. Germline CDR1 LGHNA, CDR2 YNFKEQ. The CDR3 is 23 residues long. Losses at the gene ends were 0 bases for V and 7 bases for J; bases not matched to a gene: 24. CDR3 loop: CASSQDTVETRGLAGGLGATQYF. The CDR3 nucleotides are TGTGCCAGCAGCCAAGATACGGTGGAAACCCGCGGACTAGCGGGGGGGCTGGGGGCGACCCAGTACTTC.

The chain combines TRBV6-5 with TRBJ2-1; 8 positions match TRBD2. The J segment lost 7 bases and the V segment lost 2 bases, leaving 10 bases of the junction unmatched. Looked up from germline, CDR1 is MNHEY and CDR2 is SVGAGI. The CDR3 is made up of 16 amino acids. The CDR3 coding sequence is TGTGCCAGCAGTTACAGCAGTAGCGGGGCGAAGAATGAGCAGTTCTTC. Protein sequence: CASSYSSSGAKNEQFF.

The genes are TRBV30 and TRBJ1-2; 7 nucleotides line up with TRBD1. Germline CDR1 GTSNPN, CDR2 SVGIG (reference sequence). With V trimmed by 4 bases and J by 5 bases, 7 bases remained unmatched. The CDR3 covers 13 residues. CDR3 sequence reads: CAWKGAGLYGYTF. The CDR3 region has the DNA TGTGCCTGGAAGGGGGCAGGGTTGTATGGCTACACCTTC.

This CDR3 reads CASSPGTGGVGYTF. CDR3 nucleotide sequence: TGTGCCAGCAGCCCCGGGACAGGGGGCGTTGGCTACACCTTC. The J gene is TRBJ1-2, the V gene TRBV7-3; 12 positions agree with TRBD1. With 5 bases clipped from V and 7 bases from J, the junction kept 5 bases outside the gene matches. Germline V CDR1 and CDR2: SGHTA, FQGTGA. CDR3 length: 14 amino acids.

V is TRBV7-6 and J is TRBJ2-5; D might be TRBD2 (6 bases). The germline V and J ends were trimmed by 4 bases and 1 base, with 10 bases remaining between them. This CDR3 spans 14 amino acids. Germline V gene data show CDR1 as SGHVS and CDR2 as FNYEAQ. CDR3: CASSSVRGQETQYF. The DNA for the CDR3 is TGTGCCAGCAGCTCCGTGCGGGGCCAAGAGACCCAGTACTTC.

This chain uses TRBV6-5 with TRBJ2-6; D is perhaps TRBD1 (6 bases). V shed 7 bases and J shed 0 bases, with 10 bases lying between them. Germline assignment: CDR1 MNHEY and CDR2 SVGAGI. The CDR3 has 15 residues. CDR3 region: CASNRDHSGANVLTF. The CDR3 bases are TGTGCCAGCAACAGGGATCACTCTGGGGCCAACGTCCTGACTTTC.

A few counts support this clone. The rearrangement uses TRBV30 and TRBJ1-6; a weak D match, TRBD1 (6 bases). The CDR3 spans 12 residues. Trimming cost V 3 bases and J 10 bases, with 10 bases left between them. The germline V gene has CDR1 GTSNPN and CDR2 SVGIG (reference sequence). The CDR3 region has the DNA TGTGCCTGGAGGGCAGGGGAATCACCCCTCCACTTT. Encoded protein: CAWRAGESPLHF. Full variable domain (missing parts from reference TRBV30 and TRBJ1-6): SQTIHQWPATLVQPVGSPLSLECTVEGTSNPNLYWYRQAAGRGLQLLFYSVGIGQISSEVPQNLSASRPQDRQFILSSKKLLLSDSGFYLCAWRAGESPLHFGNGTRLTVT.

This chain uses TRBV20-1 with TRBJ2-7, with no clear D. Per the germline V gene, CDR1 is DFQATT and CDR2 is SNEGSKA (reference sequence). The CDR3 runs 10 residues. Deletions cut 2 bases from V and 7 bases from J, with 6 bases between. Written as DNA, the CDR3 is TGCAGTGCTAGAACGCGAGAGCAGTACTTC. Its protein product is CSARTREQYF.

This clone occurred once. The rearrangement uses TRBV29-1 and TRBJ2-3; 10 bases are shared with TRBD1. V trimming: 5 bases; J trimming: 2 bases; junction bases outside the gene matches: 4. The CDR3 is made up of 14 amino acids. The germline CDR1 and CDR2 sequences are SQVTM and ANQGSEA. CDR3 sequence reads: CSVRQGAPTDTQYF. The CDR3 DNA is TGCAGCGTTCGACAGGGGGCTCCCACAGATACGCAGTATTTT.

The J gene is TRBJ2-3, the V gene TRBV30, with 8 positions matching TRBD1. After removal of 1 base from V and 12 bases from J, the junction contained 6 bases not matched to a gene. Per germline, CDR1 GTSNPN and CDR2 SVGIG (reference sequence). This CDR3 region has 12 residues. The CDR3 region has the DNA TGTGCCTGGAGTGCTTCAGGGGGCCTTCAGTATTTT. It specifies CAWSASGGLQYF.

The rearrangement uses TRBV11-3 and TRBJ1-1; maybe TRBD1 (5 bases). CDR1 SGHNT and CDR2 YENEEA come from the germline V gene. V gave up 5 bases and J gave up 3 bases, with 16 bases separating them. The CDR3 consists of 15 residues. CDR3 in DNA: TGTGCCAGCAGCCACGGGGGGTCGGGGGACACTGAAGCTTTCTTT. This encodes CASSHGGSGDTEAFF.

The gene calls are TRBV5-1 and TRBJ2-2, with a weak D call TRBD1 (5 bases). This CDR3 contains 14 residues. Germline V lookup: CDR1 SGHRS, CDR2 YFSETQ. Deletions cut 6 bases from V and 7 bases from J, with 16 bases between. In nucleotides, the CDR3 is TGCGCCAGCACCAGGAATGGGCAGGGCGGGGAGCTGTTTTTT. Protein sequence: CASTRNGQGGELFF.

The rearrangement joins TRBV5-8 to TRBJ1-2; D is unclear. There are 13 residues in the CDR3. Trimming cost V 4 bases and J 8 bases, with 15 bases left between them. Germline CDR1 and CDR2: SGHTS and YDEGEE. DNA for the CDR3: TGTGCCAGCAGCCCCGTGGGCGCGAACGGCTACACCTTC. Translation: CASSPVGANGYTF. Based on the CDR3 plus reference TRBV5-8 and TRBJ1-2, the full variable domain is EAGVTQSPTHLIKTRGQQATLRCSPISGHTSVYWYQQALGLGLQFLLWYDEGEERNRGNFPPRFSGRQFPNYSSELNVNALELEDSALYLCASSPVGANGYTFGSGTRLTVV.

The chain has TRBV15 and TRBJ1-1, with D perhaps TRBD1 (6 bases). The germline V gene encodes CDR1 LNHNV and CDR2 YYDKDF (reference sequence). Trimming stripped 0 bases from V and 5 bases from J, with 22 bases between. The CDR3 loop spans 18 amino acids. The CDR3 loop reads CATSRDGDAGGRRTEAFF. The CDR3 DNA follows: TGTGCCACCAGCAGAGACGGAGACGCTGGGGGCAGGAGAACTGAAGCTTTCTTT.

With respect to this clone: The sample carries other DNA sequences with the same CDR3. This rearrangement joins TRBV5-1 to TRBJ1-5, with TRBD1 as a possible D gene (5 bases). Per germline, CDR1 SGHRS and CDR2 YFSETQ. Trimming removed 0 bases from V and 5 bases from J, with 9 bases in between. The CDR3 covers 14 residues. CDR3 region: CASSLGQGDQPQHF. The CDR3 DNA follows: TGCGCCAGCAGCTTGGGGCAGGGAGATCAGCCCCAGCATTTT.

This clone was counted only a few times. The chain is built from TRBV5-4 and TRBJ1-1; D unclear. Germline lookup yields CDR1 SGHNT and CDR2 YYREEE (reference sequence). The CDR3 is 12 amino acids. V was cut by 2 bases and J by 1 base, with 3 bases left in between. The CDR3 here is CASSFRNTEAFF. CDR3 nucleotides: TGTGCCAGCAGCTTTAGGAACACTGAAGCTTTCTTT.

This chain joins TRBV6-1 and TRBJ1-6, with D possibly TRBD1 on 5 matching bases. Trimming shortened V by 7 bases and J by 9 bases, and 19 bases separated the two germline ends. There are 15 residues in the CDR3. Germline V gene sequence: CDR1 MNHNS, CDR2 SASEGT. The chain's CDR3 is CASIRAGLEGSPLHF. The CDR3 DNA reads TGTGCCAGCATACGAGCGGGACTTGAGGGTTCACCCCTCCACTTT.

This chain uses TRBV6-5 with TRBJ1-3; 8 bases line up with TRBD1. V was pared by 4 bases and J by 2 bases, with 7 bases of the junction left unmatched. The CDR3 length is 16 residues. Germline V lookup: CDR1 MNHEY, CDR2 SVGAGI. CDR3 region: CASSSDRGFTGNTIYF. The CDR3 DNA reads TGTGCCAGCAGTTCTGACAGGGGCTTTACTGGAAACACCATATATTTT.

The chain joins TRBV28 to TRBJ1-5; 7 nucleotides agree with TRBD1. Trimming at V came to 5 bases and at J to 1 base, leaving 11 bases not matched to a gene. The CDR3 is made up of 17 amino acids. Germline lookup yields CDR1 MDHEN and CDR2 SYDVKM. The CDR3 DNA follows: TGTGCCAGCAGTATATCTTGGGACAGACCAAGCAATCAGCCCCAGCATTTT. It translates to CASSISWDRPSNQPQHF.

As DNA, the CDR3 is TGTGCCAGCAGCTTAGGGAGGGGGCTTCCCGGGGAGCTGTTTTTT. Protein product: CASSLGRGLPGELFF. The genes are TRBV11-3 and TRBJ2-2; TRBD1 might be the D (7 bases). This CDR3 has 15 residues. Looked up from germline, CDR1 is SGHNT and CDR2 is YENEEA. V lost 1 base, J lost 6 bases, and 12 bases lay in between.

The rearrangement joins TRBV7-8 to TRBJ1-5, with D perhaps TRBD1 (6 bases). The CDR3 consists of 14 residues. From germline, CDR1 is SGHVS and CDR2 FQNEAQ. Trimming pared 5 bases from V and 7 bases from J, leaving 15 bases between. The CDR3 sequence is CASSPTGSSQPQHF. CDR3 in DNA: TGTGCCAGCAGCCCTACAGGGAGCAGCCAGCCCCAGCATTTT.

The rearrangement joins TRBV4-3 to TRBJ2-1, with 8 positions matching TRBD2. This CDR3 comprises 16 residues. Germline-derived CDR1 and CDR2 are LGHNA and YSLEER. With 1 base clipped from V and 4 bases from J, the junction kept 6 bases outside the gene matches. The CDR3 nucleotides are TGCGCCAGCAGCCAAGTCGACGGGGGGGAGTACAATGAGCAGTTCTTC. Amino acids: CASSQVDGGEYNEQFF.

CDR3 region: CASSGQGTYNEQFF. The DNA of the CDR3 is TGTGCCAGCAGTGGACAGGGTACCTACAATGAGCAGTTCTTC. J is TRBJ2-1 and V is TRBV6-1; 7 bases fit TRBD1. J gave up 2 bases and V 4 bases, and 2 bases lay outside the gene matches. In germline, CDR1 is MNHNS, CDR2 SASEGT. This CDR3 spans 14 amino acids.